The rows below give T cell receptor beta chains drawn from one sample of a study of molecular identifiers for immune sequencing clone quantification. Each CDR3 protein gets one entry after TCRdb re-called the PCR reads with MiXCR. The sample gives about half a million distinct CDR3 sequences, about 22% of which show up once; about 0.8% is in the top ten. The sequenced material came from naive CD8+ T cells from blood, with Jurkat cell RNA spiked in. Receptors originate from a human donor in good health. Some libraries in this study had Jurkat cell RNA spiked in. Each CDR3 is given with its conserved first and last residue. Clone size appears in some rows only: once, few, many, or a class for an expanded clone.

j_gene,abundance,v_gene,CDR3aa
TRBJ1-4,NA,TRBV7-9,CASAKTGLGEKLFF
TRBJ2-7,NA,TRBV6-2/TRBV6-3,CASGTGQASYEQYF
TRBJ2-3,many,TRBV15,CATSRDSGTDTQYF
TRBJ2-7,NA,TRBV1,CTSSQVPNREQYF
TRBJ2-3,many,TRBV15,CATSRDLGQGVTDTQYF
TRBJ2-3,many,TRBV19,CASSIGGDTQYF
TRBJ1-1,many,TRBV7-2,CASSLVLGASDEAFF
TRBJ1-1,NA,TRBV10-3,CAISDRGRTEAFF
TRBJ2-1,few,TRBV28,CASSAPLAGVYEQFF
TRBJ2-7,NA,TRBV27,CVSSLLLAPYEQYF
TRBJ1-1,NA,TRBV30,CAWSVGLNGAFF
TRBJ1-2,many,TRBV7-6,CASSPGPHYGYTF
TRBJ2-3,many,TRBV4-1,CASREGVTDTQYF
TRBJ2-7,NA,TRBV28,CASSALGYYEQYF
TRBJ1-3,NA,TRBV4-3,CASSQDRQVLGYGGNTIYF
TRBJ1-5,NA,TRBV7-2,CASGLGEGVGNQPQHF